The clone carrying this T cell receptor beta chain came up many times. These data originate in a study of T cells in Graves' hyperthyroidism and ophthalmopathy. TCR beta CDR3 regions were amplified from RNA transcripts. First-round RT-PCR with HTBI primers amplified the TCR CDR3 region. TCRdb processed the multiplex PCR reads anew with MiXCR; each CDR3 protein has one entry. The data hold roughly 800,000 distinct CDR3 sequences, with roughly 37% observed a single time. The CDR3 extends over 16 amino acids. CDR1 is LNHNV and CDR2 is YYDKDF in the germline V gene (reference sequence). Trimming shortened V by 0 bases and J by 3 bases, and 9 bases separated the two germline ends.

The rearrangement joins TRBV15 to TRBJ2-6; D ambiguous. The clonotype was recovered from a man younger than 30 with Graves' hyperthyroidism. Sequencing was carried out using blood. The CDR3 DNA reads as TGTGCCACCAGCAGAGATGGAGCCGTTGGGGCCAACGTCCTGACTTTC. It codes for CATSRDGAVGANVLTF.